These T cell receptor beta chains were read from a single sample in a study of a mutant IDH1 vaccine in newly diagnosed glioma. These receptors are not linked to any known antigen. Clones were read by immunoSEQ multiplex PCR, and TCRdb kept only the in-frame ones, dropping some. The data show around 54,000 clones, approximately 87% seen once. The source was PBMCs, collected from a glioma patient whose treatment included an IDH1 peptide vaccine. The receptors shown here come from a man in his forties with glioma. Each CDR3 is given with its conserved first and last residue. The D gene is left open where the match is weak. Clone size is given for some rows only: seen once, a few or many times, or a class if the clone is expanded.

j_call,v_call,clone_size,d_call,cdr3_aa,cdr3_nt
TRBJ2-3,TRBV27,-,TRBD2,CATLINPGGDTQYF,TGTGCCACCCTTATCAACCCGGGGGGAGATACGCAGTATTTT
TRBJ2-2,TRBV6-4,-,-,CASSDGTAIGELFF,TGTGCCAGCAGTGACGGGACGGCTATTGGGGAGCTGTTTTTT
TRBJ1-5,TRBV11-2,-,-,CASSLGAGIFHQPQHF,TGTGCCAGCAGCTTAGGAGCCGGGATTTTCCATCAGCCCCAGCATTTT
TRBJ2-7,TRBV7-2,-,-,CASSLVPSVEQYF,TGTGCCAGCAGCTTAGTACCGTCCGTCGAGCAGTACTTC
TRBJ2-4,TRBV2,-,-,CASSERAILGKNIQYF,TGTGCCAGCAGTGAAAGGGCGATCCTTGGCAAAAACATTCAGTACTTC
TRBJ1-1,TRBV5-1,-,-,CASRQGTYMNTEAFF,TGCGCCAGCAGGCAGGGGACATACATGAACACTGAAGCTTTCTTT
TRBJ2-7,TRBV18,-,TRBD1,CASSPLVGGTGGEQYF,TGTGCCAGCTCACCACTGGTAGGAGGGACAGGGGGCGAGCAGTACTTC
TRBJ2-3,TRBV25-1,-,TRBD2,CASSELGGATDTQYF,TGTGCCAGCAGTGAACTGGGAGGGGCCACAGATACGCAGTATTTT
TRBJ2-7,TRBV13,-,-,CASSLVGSDRSYEQYF,TGTGCCAGCAGCTTAGTCGGCAGCGACAGGTCCTACGAGCAGTACTTC
TRBJ2-2,TRBV6-5,-,-,CASQDYLNTGELFF,TGTGCCAGCCAGGACTACCTAAACACCGGGGAGCTGTTTTTT
TRBJ2-7,TRBV28,-,-,CASSLSQTAKYEQYF,TGTGCCAGCAGTTTGTCCCAGACAGCGAAATACGAGCAGTACTTC
TRBJ2-2,TRBV6-5,-,-,CASLRSNTGELFF,TGTGCCAGTCTCAGATCGAACACCGGGGAGCTGTTTTTT
TRBJ1-2,TRBV18,once,-,CASSTQTGHGYGYTF,TGTGCCAGCTCAACACAGACAGGACATGGCTATGGCTACACCTTC
TRBJ2-7,TRBV7-6,-,TRBD2,CASSKGLAGFDEQYF,TGTGCCAGCAGCAAGGGACTAGCGGGGTTCGACGAGCAGTACTTC
TRBJ2-2,TRBV7-2,-,TRBD2,CASSLNAAGGNTGELFF,TGTGCCAGCAGCTTAAACGCAGCGGGAGGGAACACCGGGGAGCTGTTTTTT
TRBJ2-3,TRBV10-3,-,-,CAINQRATDTQYF,TGTGCCATCAATCAGCGGGCAACAGATACGCAGTATTTT
TRBJ2-3,TRBV10-2,once,TRBD2,CASSGGGLAGISTDTQYF,TGCGCCAGCAGTGGGGGCGGACTAGCGGGGATAAGCACAGATACGCAGTATTTT
TRBJ2-7,TRBV29-1,-,TRBD1,CSALGQSYEQYF,TGCAGCGCTTTGGGACAGTCCTACGAGCAGTACTTC
TRBJ2-3,TRBV5-4,once,-,CASSPLRGTQYF,TGTGCCAGCAGCCCGCTACGAGGTACGCAGTATTTT
TRBJ2-1,TRBV7-8,-,-,CASSFWGEQFF,TGTGCCAGCAGCTTCTGGGGTGAGCAGTTCTTC
TRBJ2-5,TRBV19,-,TRBD2,CASSYQRGREETQYF,TGTGCCAGTAGTTACCAGCGGGGGAGGGAAGAGACCCAGTACTTC
TRBJ1-2,TRBV6-5,-,-,CASSYQGWGGYTF,TGTGCCAGCAGTTACCAGGGGTGGGGAGGCTACACCTTC
TRBJ2-2,TRBV2,-,TRBD1,CARTDRDRPSNTGELFF,TGTGCCAGGACAGACCGGGACAGGCCATCGAACACCGGGGAGCTGTTTTTT
TRBJ2-7,TRBV28,-,TRBD2,CAISDGGYEQYF,TGTGCCATATCCGACGGGGGGTACGAGCAGTACTTC
TRBJ2-4,TRBV5-4,-,-,CASSLDVKREYF,TGTGCCAGCAGCTTGGACGTGAAGCGGGAGTACTTC
TRBJ1-2,TRBV20-1,-,-,CSARDGYTF,TGCAGTGCTAGGGATGGCTACACCTTC
TRBJ2-1,TRBV6-5,-,TRBD1,CASRGRDSKYNEQFF,TGTGCCAGCAGGGGCCGGGACAGCAAATACAATGAGCAGTTCTTC
TRBJ2-7,TRBV5-1,-,-,CASSPRGRVRGEQYF,TGCGCCAGCAGCCCCCGGGGGCGGGTCCGAGGAGAGCAGTACTTC
TRBJ2-3,TRBV10-3,-,TRBD1,CAISEQTGGSQYF,TGTGCCATCAGTGAGCAGACAGGGGGCTCGCAGTATTTT
TRBJ1-1,TRBV2,-,-,CASPIRTEAFF,TGTGCCAGCCCCATAAGGACTGAAGCTTTCTTT
TRBJ1-5,TRBV7-2,-,-,CASSPAVSNQPQHF,TGTGCCAGCAGCCCCGCAGTAAGCAATCAGCCCCAGCATTTT
TRBJ1-2,TRBV5-6,-,-,CASSLVRANYGYTF,TGTGCCAGCAGCTTGGTACGGGCCAACTATGGCTACACCTTC
TRBJ1-1,TRBV9,-,-,CASSVAGSMNTEAFF,TGTGCCAGCAGCGTAGCAGGTAGTATGAACACTGAAGCTTTCTTT
TRBJ2-2,TRBV5-1,-,-,CASSSTTGANTGELFF,TGCGCCAGCAGCTCCACGACGGGGGCGAACACCGGGGAGCTGTTTTTT
TRBJ2-7,TRBV7-9,few,-,CASSLASGHNSYEQYF,TGTGCCAGCAGCTTAGCCTCGGGACACAACTCCTACGAGCAGTACTTC
TRBJ1-1,TRBV7-8,-,TRBD1,CASSLYLRRGSTEAFF,TGTGCCAGCAGCTTATACCTCCGCAGGGGGTCCACTGAAGCTTTCTTT
TRBJ2-5,TRBV21-1,-,-,CASHPQAQETQYF,TGTGCCAGCCACCCGCAGGCCCAAGAGACCCAGTACTTC
TRBJ2-3,TRBV5-1,-,TRBD2,CASSLAPGGGTDTQYF,TGCGCCAGCAGCTTGGCTCCGGGGGGAGGAACAGATACGCAGTATTTT
TRBJ2-3,TRBV6-1,-,-,CASSDRVGFTDTQYF,TGTGCCAGCAGTGACAGGGTGGGGTTCACAGATACGCAGTATTTT
TRBJ1-3,TRBV4-1,-,-,CASSGRSSFGSGNTIYF,TGCGCCAGCAGCGGACGTTCATCGTTCGGCTCTGGAAACACCATATATTTT
TRBJ1-4,TRBV9,-,-,CASSVVGEAGEKLFF,TGTGCCAGCAGCGTAGTGGGGGAGGCAGGTGAAAAACTGTTTTTT
TRBJ1-1,TRBV7-6,-,-,CASSLGRANTEAFF,TGTGCCAGCAGCTTAGGCAGGGCGAACACTGAAGCTTTCTTT
TRBJ2-3,TRBV20-1,once,-,CSARSGDTQYF,TGCAGTGCTAGATCGGGGGATACGCAGTATTTT
TRBJ1-4,TRBV18,-,TRBD1,CASSTGIQGGEKLFF,TGTGCCAGCTCGACAGGGATACAGGGTGGAGAAAAACTGTTTTTT
TRBJ2-1,TRBV2,-,TRBD2,CASSDTSGGVDEQFF,TGTGCCAGCAGTGATACTAGCGGGGGGGTGGATGAGCAGTTCTTC
TRBJ2-1,TRBV2,medium-sized,-,CASSGLGYNEQFF,TGTGCCAGCAGTGGTCTGGGCTACAATGAGCAGTTCTTC
TRBJ2-3,TRBV19,-,-,CASSTGGRVSDTQYF,TGTGCCAGTAGTACAGGTGGCAGGGTTTCAGATACGCAGTATTTT
TRBJ1-1,TRBV29-1,few,-,CSVEGETAEAFF,TGCAGCGTTGAGGGGGAGACGGCTGAAGCTTTCTTT